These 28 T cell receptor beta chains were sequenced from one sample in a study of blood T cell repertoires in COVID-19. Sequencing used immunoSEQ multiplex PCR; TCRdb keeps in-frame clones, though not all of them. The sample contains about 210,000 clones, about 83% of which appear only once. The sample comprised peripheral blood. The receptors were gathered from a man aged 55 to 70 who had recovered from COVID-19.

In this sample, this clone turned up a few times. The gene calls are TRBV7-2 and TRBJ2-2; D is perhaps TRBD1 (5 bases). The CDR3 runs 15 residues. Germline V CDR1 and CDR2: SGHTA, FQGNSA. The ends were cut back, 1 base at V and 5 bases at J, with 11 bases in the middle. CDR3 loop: CASSLGDSRTGELFF. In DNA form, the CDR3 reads TGTGCCAGCAGCTTAGGAGACAGTCGTACCGGGGAGCTGTTTTTT.

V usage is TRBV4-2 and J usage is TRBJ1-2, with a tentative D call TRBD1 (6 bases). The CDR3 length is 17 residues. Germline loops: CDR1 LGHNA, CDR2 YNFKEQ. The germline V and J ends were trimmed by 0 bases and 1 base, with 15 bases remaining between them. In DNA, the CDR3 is TGTGCCAGCAGCCAAGAGTCAAGGGGACAAGTTAACTATGGCTACACCTTC. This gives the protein CASSQESRGQVNYGYTF.

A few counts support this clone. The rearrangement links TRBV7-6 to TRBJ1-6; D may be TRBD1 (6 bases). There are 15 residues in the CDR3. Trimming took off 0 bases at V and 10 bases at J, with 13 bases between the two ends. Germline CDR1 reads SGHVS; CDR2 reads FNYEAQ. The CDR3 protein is CASSLARGVRSPLHF. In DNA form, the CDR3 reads TGTGCCAGCAGCTTAGCCAGGGGAGTAAGGTCACCCCTCCACTTT.

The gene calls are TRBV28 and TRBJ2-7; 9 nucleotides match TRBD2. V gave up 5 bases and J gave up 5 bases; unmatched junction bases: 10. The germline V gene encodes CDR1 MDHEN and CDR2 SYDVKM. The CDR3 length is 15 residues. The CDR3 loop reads CASSLAGPPWDEQYF. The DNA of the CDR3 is TGTGCCAGCAGTCTAGCGGGGCCGCCGTGGGACGAGCAGTACTTC.

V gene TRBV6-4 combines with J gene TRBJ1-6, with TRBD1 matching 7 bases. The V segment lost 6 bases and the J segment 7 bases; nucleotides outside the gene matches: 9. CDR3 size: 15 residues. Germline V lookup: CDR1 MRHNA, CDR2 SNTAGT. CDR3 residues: CASSYQGTANSPLHF. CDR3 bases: TGTGCCAGCAGCTACCAAGGGACAGCAAATTCACCCCTCCACTTT.

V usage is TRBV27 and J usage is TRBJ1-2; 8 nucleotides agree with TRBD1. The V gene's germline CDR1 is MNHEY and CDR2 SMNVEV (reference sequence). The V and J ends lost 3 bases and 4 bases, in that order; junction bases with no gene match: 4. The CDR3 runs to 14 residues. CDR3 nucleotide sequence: TGTGCCAGCAGTTTTGGACAGGGCTCCTATGGCTACACCTTC. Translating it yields CASSFGQGSYGYTF.

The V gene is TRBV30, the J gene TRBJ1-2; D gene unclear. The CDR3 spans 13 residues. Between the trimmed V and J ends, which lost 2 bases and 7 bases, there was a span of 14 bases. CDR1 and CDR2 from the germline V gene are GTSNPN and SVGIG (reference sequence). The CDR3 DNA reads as TGTGCCTGGAGTCCAACGGGGTTAGGTGGCTACACCTTC. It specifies CAWSPTGLGGYTF.

This CDR3 is CASSQDPRGQETQYF. The CDR3 DNA reads TGCGCCAGCAGCCAAGACCCTAGGGGCCAAGAGACCCAGTACTTC. The chain employs TRBV4-3 and TRBJ2-5, with D possibly being TRBD1 (5 bases). CDR1 and CDR2 from the germline V gene are LGHNA and YSLEER. The V gene lost 0 bases and the J gene lost 1 base, with 9 bases spanning the gap. The CDR3 consists of 15 residues.

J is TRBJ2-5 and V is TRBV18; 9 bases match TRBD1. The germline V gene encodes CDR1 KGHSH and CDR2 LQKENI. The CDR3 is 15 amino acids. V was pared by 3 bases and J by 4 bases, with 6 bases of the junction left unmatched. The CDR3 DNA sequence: TGTGCCAGCTCACCGACAGGGGGACTTCGAGAGACCCAGTACTTC. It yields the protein CASSPTGGLRETQYF.

Here the CDR3 DNA reads TGTGCCAGCAGTCGGACAGGGACCTCCACTGAAGCTTTCTTT. Amino acids: CASSRTGTSTEAFF. The chain has TRBV2 and TRBJ1-1; TRBD1 matches 8 bases. The V gene end was trimmed by 5 bases and the J gene end by 4 bases; junction bases not matched to a gene: 6. The CDR3 spans 14 residues. Germline assignment: CDR1 SNHLY and CDR2 FYNNEI.

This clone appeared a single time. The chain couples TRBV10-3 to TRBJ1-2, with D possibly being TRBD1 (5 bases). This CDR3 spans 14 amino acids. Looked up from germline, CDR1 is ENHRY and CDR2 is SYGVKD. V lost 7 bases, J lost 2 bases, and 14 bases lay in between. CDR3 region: CAITPSQENYGYTF. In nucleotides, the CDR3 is TGTGCCATCACCCCCTCACAGGAGAACTATGGCTACACCTTC.

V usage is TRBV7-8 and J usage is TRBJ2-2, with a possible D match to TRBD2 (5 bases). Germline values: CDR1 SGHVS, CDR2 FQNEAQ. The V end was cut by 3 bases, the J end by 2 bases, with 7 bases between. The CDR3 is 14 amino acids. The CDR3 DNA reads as TGTGCCAGCAGCTTCGGGATTAACACCGGGGAGCTGTTTTTT. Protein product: CASSFGINTGELFF.

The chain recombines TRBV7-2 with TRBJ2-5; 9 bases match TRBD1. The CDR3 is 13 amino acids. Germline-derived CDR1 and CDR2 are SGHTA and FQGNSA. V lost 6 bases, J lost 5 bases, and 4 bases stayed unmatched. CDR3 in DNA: TGTGCCAGCAGACAGGGGGCGCAGGAGACCCAGTACTTC. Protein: CASRQGAQETQYF.

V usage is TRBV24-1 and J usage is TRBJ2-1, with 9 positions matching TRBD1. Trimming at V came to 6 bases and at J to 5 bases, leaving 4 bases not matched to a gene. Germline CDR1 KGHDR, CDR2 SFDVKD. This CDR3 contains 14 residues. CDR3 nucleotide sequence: TGTGCCACCAGTTCAACAGGGGGCCACAATGAGCAGTTCTTC. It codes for CATSSTGGHNEQFF.

CDR3 sequence: CASSISGSSDTQYF. The CDR3 region has the DNA TGTGCCAGTAGTATTAGCGGGAGCTCAGATACGCAGTATTTT. The gene calls are TRBV19 and TRBJ2-3, with 9 bases lining up with TRBD2. Germline V gene lookup returns CDR1 LNHDA and CDR2 SQIVND (reference sequence). The CDR3 has 14 amino acids. The trim removed 3 bases at V and 4 bases at J, leaving 2 bases unmatched. The full variable domain, with the rest looked up from reference TRBV19 and TRBJ2-3, is DGGITQSPKYLFRKEGQNVTLSCEQNLNHDAMYWYRQDPGQGLRLIYYSQIVNDFQKGDIAEGYSVSREKKESFPLTVTSAQKNPTAFYLCASSISGSSDTQYFGPGTRLTVL.

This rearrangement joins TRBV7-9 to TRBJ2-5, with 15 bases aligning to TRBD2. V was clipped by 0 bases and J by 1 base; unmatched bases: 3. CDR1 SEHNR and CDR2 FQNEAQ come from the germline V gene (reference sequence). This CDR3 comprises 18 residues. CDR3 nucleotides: TGTGCCAGCAGCTTAGCCCTGGGACTAGCGGGAGGCCAAGAGACCCAGTACTTC. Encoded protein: CASSLALGLAGGQETQYF.

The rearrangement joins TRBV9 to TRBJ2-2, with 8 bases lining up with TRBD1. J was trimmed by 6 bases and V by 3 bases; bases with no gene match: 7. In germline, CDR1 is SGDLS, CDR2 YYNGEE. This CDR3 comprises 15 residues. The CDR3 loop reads CASSGQGAGAGELFF. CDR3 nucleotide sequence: TGTGCCAGCAGCGGTCAGGGGGCAGGGGCCGGGGAGCTGTTTTTT.

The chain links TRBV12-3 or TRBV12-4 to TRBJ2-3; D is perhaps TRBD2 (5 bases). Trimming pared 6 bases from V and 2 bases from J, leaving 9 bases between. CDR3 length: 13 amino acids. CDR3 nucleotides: TGTGCCAGCAGCTTACTAGACACAGATACGCAGTATTTT. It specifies CASSLLDTDTQYF.

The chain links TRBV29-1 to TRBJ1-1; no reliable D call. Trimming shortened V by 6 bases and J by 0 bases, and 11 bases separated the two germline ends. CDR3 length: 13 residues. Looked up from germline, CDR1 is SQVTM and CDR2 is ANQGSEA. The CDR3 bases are TGCAGCGTCAGGCGGGAAATGAACACTGAAGCTTTCTTT. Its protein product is CSVRREMNTEAFF.

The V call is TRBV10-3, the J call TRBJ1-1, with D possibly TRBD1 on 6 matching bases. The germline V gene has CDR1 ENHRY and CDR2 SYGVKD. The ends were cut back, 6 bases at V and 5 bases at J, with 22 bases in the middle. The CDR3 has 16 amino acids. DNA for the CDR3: TGTGCCATCAGGACTCAAATAGCAGGGGCGAGGACTGAAGCTTTCTTT. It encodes CAIRTQIAGARTEAFF.

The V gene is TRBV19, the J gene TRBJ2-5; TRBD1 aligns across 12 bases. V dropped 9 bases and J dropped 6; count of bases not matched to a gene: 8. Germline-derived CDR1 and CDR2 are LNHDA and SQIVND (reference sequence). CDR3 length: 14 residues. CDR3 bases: TGTGCCAGCGCCGGGACAGGGGGCGGAAAGACCCAGTACTTC. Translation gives CASAGTGGGKTQYF. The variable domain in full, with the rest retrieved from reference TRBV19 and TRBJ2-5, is DGGITQSPKYLFRKEGQNVTLSCEQNLNHDAMYWYRQDPGQGLRLIYYSQIVNDFQKGDIAEGYSVSREKKESFPLTVTSAQKNPTAFYLCASAGTGGGKTQYFGPGTRLLVL.

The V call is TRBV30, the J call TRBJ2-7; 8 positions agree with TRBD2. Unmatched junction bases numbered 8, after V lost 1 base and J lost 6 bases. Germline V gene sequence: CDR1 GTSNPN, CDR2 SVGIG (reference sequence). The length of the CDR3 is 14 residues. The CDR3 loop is CAWSAAGGAREQYF. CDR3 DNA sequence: TGTGCCTGGAGTGCCGCCGGGGGGGCGCGCGAGCAGTACTTC.

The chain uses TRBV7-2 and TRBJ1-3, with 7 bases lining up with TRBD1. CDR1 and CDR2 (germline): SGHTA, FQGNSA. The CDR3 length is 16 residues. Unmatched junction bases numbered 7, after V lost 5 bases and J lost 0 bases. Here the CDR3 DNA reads TGTGCCAGCAGCGGACTCGACAGGGACTCTGGAAACACCATATATTTT. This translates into CASSGLDRDSGNTIYF.

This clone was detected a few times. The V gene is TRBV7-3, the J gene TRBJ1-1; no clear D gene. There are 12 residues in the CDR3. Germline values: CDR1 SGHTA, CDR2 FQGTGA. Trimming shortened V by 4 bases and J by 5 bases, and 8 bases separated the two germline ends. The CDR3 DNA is TGTGCCAGCAGCTCGGGGTGGACTGAAGCTTTCTTT. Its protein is CASSSGWTEAFF. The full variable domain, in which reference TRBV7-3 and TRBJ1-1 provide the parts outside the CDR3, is GAGVSQTPSNKVTEKGKYVELRCDPISGHTALYWYRQSLGQGPEFLIYFQGTGAADDSGLPNDRFFAVRPEGSVSTLKIQRTERGDSAVYLCASSSGWTEAFFGQGTRLTVV.

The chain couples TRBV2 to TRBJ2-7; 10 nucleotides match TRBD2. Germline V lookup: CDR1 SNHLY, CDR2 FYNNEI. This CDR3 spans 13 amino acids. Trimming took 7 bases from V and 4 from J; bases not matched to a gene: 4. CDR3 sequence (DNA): TGTGCCAGCATGCTAGCGGGGGCGTACGAGCAGTACTTC. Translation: CASMLAGAYEQYF.

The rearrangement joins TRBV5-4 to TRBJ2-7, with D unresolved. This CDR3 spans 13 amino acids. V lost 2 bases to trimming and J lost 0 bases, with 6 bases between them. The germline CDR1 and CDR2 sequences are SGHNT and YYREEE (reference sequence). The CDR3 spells CASSFLSSYEQYF. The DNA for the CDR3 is TGTGCCAGCAGCTTTCTAAGCTCCTACGAGCAGTACTTC.

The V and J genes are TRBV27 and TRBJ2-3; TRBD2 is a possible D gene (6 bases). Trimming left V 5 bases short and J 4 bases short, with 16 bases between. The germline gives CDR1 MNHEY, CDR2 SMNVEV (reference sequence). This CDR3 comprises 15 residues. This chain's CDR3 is CASSKRTTPPDTQYF. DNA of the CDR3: TGTGCCAGCAGTAAAAGGACTACCCCTCCAGATACGCAGTATTTT.

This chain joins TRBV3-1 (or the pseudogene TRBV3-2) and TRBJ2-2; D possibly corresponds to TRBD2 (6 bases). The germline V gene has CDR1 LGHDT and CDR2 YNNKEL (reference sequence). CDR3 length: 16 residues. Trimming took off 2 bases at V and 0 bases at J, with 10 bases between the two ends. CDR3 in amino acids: CASSQMVAANTGELFF. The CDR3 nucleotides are TGTGCCAGCAGCCAAATGGTAGCGGCGAACACCGGGGAGCTGTTTTTT.